Below are 7 T cell receptor beta chains sequenced from a single sample in a study of blood T cell repertoires in COVID-19. Method: immunoSEQ multiplex PCR; TCRdb's copy keeps in-frame clones and lacks some. The data contain about 290,000 clones, 89% of them singletons. The sample consisted of peripheral blood. The receptors shown here come from a woman aged 25 to 45 with COVID-19, enrolled during active disease.

This rearrangement joins TRBV19 to TRBJ1-5, with 8 nucleotides matching TRBD1. This CDR3 spans 15 amino acids. CDR1 and CDR2 from the germline V gene are LNHDA and SQIVND (reference sequence). Losses at the gene ends were 10 bases for V and 2 bases for J; bases not matched to a gene: 10. The CDR3: CATAKDRGGNQPQHF. In nucleotides, the CDR3 is TGTGCCACCGCAAAAGACAGGGGAGGCAATCAGCCCCAGCATTTT.

V and J are TRBV7-9 and TRBJ1-2, with 7 bases matching TRBD1. The CDR3 covers 15 residues. The germline CDR1 and CDR2 sequences are SEHNR and FQNEAQ (reference sequence). Trimming at V came to 5 bases and at J to 6 bases, leaving 12 bases not matched to a gene. Here the CDR3 reads CASSALTGTANGYTF. The CDR3 region has the DNA TGTGCCAGCAGCGCCTTGACCGGGACAGCCAATGGCTACACCTTC.

This clone was detected only once. The chain recombines TRBV5-1 with TRBJ2-7; D perhaps matches TRBD2 (6 bases). The germline CDR1 and CDR2 sequences are SGHRS and YFSETQ. CDR3 length equals 15 residues. The V end was cut by 7 bases, the J end by 3 bases, with 20 bases between. The CDR3 nucleotides are TGCGCCAGCTCACCCCAGGAGGGAGCTTACTACGAGCAGTACTTC. Encoded protein: CASSPQEGAYYEQYF.

This chain connects TRBV3-1 (or the pseudogene TRBV3-2) to TRBJ1-1; D remains unclear. Germline values: CDR1 LGHDT, CDR2 YNNKEL (reference sequence). The V and J ends lost 1 base and 1 base respectively, with 10 bases between them. The CDR3 totals 15 residues. In DNA, the CDR3 is TGTGCCAGCAGCCAAGCTGGGGAGGGGAACACTGAAGCTTTCTTT. Amino acid sequence: CASSQAGEGNTEAFF.

The genes are TRBV5-6 and TRBJ1-2; D uncertain. This CDR3 spans 13 amino acids. Germline assignment: CDR1 SGHDT and CDR2 YYEEEE. Trimming removed 1 base from V and 5 bases from J, with 9 bases in between. In DNA form, the CDR3 reads TGTGCCAGCAGCTTGACAACAGAGTATGGCTACACCTTC. Translation: CASSLTTEYGYTF.

This chain links TRBV6-4 with TRBJ1-1, with D perhaps matching TRBD1 (6 bases). This CDR3 is 14 amino acids long. Trimming left V 0 bases short and J 4 bases short, with 9 bases between. CDR1 is MRHNA and CDR2 is SNTAGT in the germline V gene. CDR3 region: CASSDSSRGTEAFF. The CDR3 nucleotides read TGTGCCAGCAGTGACTCGAGCAGGGGCACTGAAGCTTTCTTT.

The CDR3 region has the DNA TGTGCCAGCAGTGAAGGCGGCAGGGGCCCCTACGAGCAGTACTTC. Translating gives CASSEGGRGPYEQYF. The chain is built from TRBV6-1 and TRBJ2-7; maybe TRBD1 (6 bases). The V gene's germline CDR1 is MNHNS and CDR2 SASEGT. The CDR3 is made up of 15 amino acids. Trimming took 1 base from V and 2 from J, leaving 12 bases between them.